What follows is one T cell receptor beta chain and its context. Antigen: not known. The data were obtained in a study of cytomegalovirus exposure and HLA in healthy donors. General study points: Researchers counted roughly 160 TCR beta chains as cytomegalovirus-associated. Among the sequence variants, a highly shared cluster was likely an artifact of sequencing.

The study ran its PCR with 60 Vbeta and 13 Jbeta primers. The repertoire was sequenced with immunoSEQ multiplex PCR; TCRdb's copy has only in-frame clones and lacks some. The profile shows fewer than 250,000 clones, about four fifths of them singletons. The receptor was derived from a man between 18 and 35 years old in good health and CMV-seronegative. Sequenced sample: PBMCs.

CDR3 DNA sequence: TGTGCCAGCAGTGCGGGACTAGCGGGAGTTGAGCAGTTCTTC. This translates into CASSAGLAGVEQFF. V gene TRBV2 combines with J gene TRBJ2-1, with 14 bases fitting TRBD2. With 4 bases clipped from V and 9 bases from J, the junction kept 2 bases outside the gene matches. Per the germline V gene, CDR1 is SNHLY and CDR2 is FYNNEI. The CDR3 extends over 14 amino acids.